Here is one T cell receptor beta chain with its context. What this receptor recognizes is not known. Nothing much larger sits one base from this clone, and base qualities are not available. V is reduced by 0 bases and J by 9 bases, leaving a spacing of 9 bases between them. The CDR3, cysteine through phenylalanine, is 13 amino acids long. The only DNA kept is the CDR3, 39 bases in frame from the first base. The germline V gene supplies CDR1 MGHRA and CDR2 YSYEKL. The data were obtained in a study of blood T cell repertoires in COVID-19 (dated by TCRdb to about 2020). With respect to the entire study: The collaborator samples originated in the United States, Italy and Spain and spanned the acute and convalescent phases of COVID-19. The prospective study material was composed of cDNA or gDNA derived from T cells, B-cell-depleted T cells, or PBMCs. Subjects who had been exposed to COVID-19, were actively infected with it, or had recovered from it provided the deeply sampled blood TCRbeta repertoires that made up the dataset. The repertoires were released in a freely available public database intended as a resource for research on the immune response to SARS-CoV-2. The samples were drawn from the first 160 participants of the ongoing ImmuneRACE study and from 950 to 1,500 subjects provided by 6 global collaborators. Sample metadata almost always included a de-identified subject ID, COVID-19 status, age in years and sex. Where HLA class I and class II types were available, the types were taken from metadata supplied by the sample provider, not from assay-based typing.

TCRbeta CDR3 regions were amplified from genomic DNA using the immunoSEQ Assay, a bias-controlled multiplex PCR. Per the source publication's procedure: Nucleated cell counts per sample were estimated from amplification of reference gene primers within the assay. Sequence reads were collapsed and filtered to measure the absolute abundance of every unique TCRbeta CDR3 rearrangement. For each sample, productive Simpson clonality was calculated as the square root of Simpson's diversity index across productive rearrangements. Held by TCRdb, this immuneACCESS table contains in-frame sequences only and omits some clones. Under half of the omission traces to an unresolved V gene where checked; the cause of the rest is unknown. V and J calls and clone size come straight from that table; D and trimming were deduced from the DNA. The sample records about 180,000 clones, approximately 86% of which are singletons. The ten biggest clones cover 2.9% of the sample.

Overall results and qualifications from the work: Clinical and demographic metadata were provided uncurated, with the amount varying by source and participant.

Whole blood was collected in K2EDTA tubes by collaborating institutions according to the institutions' own protocols. For TCRbeta analysis, collaborator samples were shipped as frozen whole blood, as isolated PBMCs, or as DNA extracted from either sample type. The clonotype was recovered from a woman younger than 45 with active or convalescent COVID-19. The sequence joins TRBV4-1 to TRBJ1-5, with the D gene not clear enough to name. The sample taken for sequencing was peripheral blood. The encoded CDR3 is CASSQDLGRPQHF. The DNA is as follows: TGCGCCAGCAGCCAAGATCTAGGGAGGCCCCAGCATTTT.